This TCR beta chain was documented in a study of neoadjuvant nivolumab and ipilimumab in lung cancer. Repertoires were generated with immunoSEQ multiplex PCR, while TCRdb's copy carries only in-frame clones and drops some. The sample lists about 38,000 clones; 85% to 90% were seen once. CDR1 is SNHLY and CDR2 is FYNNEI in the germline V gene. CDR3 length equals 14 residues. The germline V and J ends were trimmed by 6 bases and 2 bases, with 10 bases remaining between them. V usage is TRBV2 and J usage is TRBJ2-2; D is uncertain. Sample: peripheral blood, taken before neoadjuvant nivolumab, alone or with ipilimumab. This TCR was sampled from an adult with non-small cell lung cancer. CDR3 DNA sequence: TGTGCCAGCAGAACTCGACCTAACACCGGGGAGCTGTTTTTT. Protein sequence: CASRTRPNTGELFF.